These 7 T cell receptor beta chains were all obtained from the same sample, sequenced in a study of regulatory T cells in long-lasting Graves disease. Described time point: newly diagnosed GD, antithyroid drugs for less than 3 months. RNA extracted from PBMCs served as the sequencing template. Sequencing libraries for TCR beta were prepared with iRepertoire HTBI primers and Arm-PCR of CDR3 regions. TCRdb re-called the multiplex PCR reads through MiXCR, storing one row per CDR3 protein. The data contain fewer than 650,000 distinct CDR3 sequences, under 20% of them seen just once; the ten biggest clones take up roughly 18%. These data are also associated with another study on T cells in Graves' hyperthyroidism and ophthalmopathy.

The input for sequencing was peripheral blood mononuclear cells (PBMCs), taken at new diagnosis, from a patient treated with antithyroid drugs. The origin of the receptors is a woman between 25 and 40 years old with Graves disease.

The chain uses TRBV20-1 and TRBJ2-1; 13 bases map to TRBD2. The junction had 3 bases not matched to a gene; V was cut back by 1 base and J by 3 bases. CDR1 and CDR2 (germline): DFQATT, SNEGSKA (reference sequence). The length of the CDR3 is 16 residues. The CDR3 region is CSARGLAGGLYNEQFF. The CDR3 nucleotides read TGCAGTGCTAGAGGACTAGCGGGAGGACTCTACAATGAGCAGTTCTTC.

This clonotype was seen many times. This chain joins TRBV28 and TRBJ1-1; possibly TRBD1 for D (5 bases). The CDR3 runs 12 residues. CDR1 and CDR2 from the germline V gene are MDHEN and SYDVKM. V lost 6 bases and J 4 bases, leaving 9 bases between the germline ends. The CDR3 DNA reads as TGTGCCAGCAGGCCAGGGTTCACTGAAGCTTTCTTT. This gives the protein CASRPGFTEAFF.

This clonotype was detected a few times. The chain uses TRBV29-1 and TRBJ2-1; D is possibly TRBD1 (5 bases). This CDR3 spans 15 amino acids. The V end lost 0 bases, the J end lost 8 bases, and 17 bases lay between the germline ends. CDR1 and CDR2 from the germline V gene are SQVTM and ANQGSEA. Here the CDR3 DNA reads TGCAGCGTTGAAGATCTTAGAACAGGTGGCGATGAGCAGTTCTTC. Its protein is CSVEDLRTGGDEQFF.

This clonotype was detected a few times. For the CDR3, the DNA is TGCAGCGTTGAAGATCTAAGATCCCCCGAGGACAGGGGAAGCAATCAGCCCCAGCATTTT. Its protein product is CSVEDLRSPEDRGSNQPQHF. The chain couples TRBV29-1 to TRBJ1-5; the match to TRBD1 covers 9 bases. The CDR3 spans 20 residues. The trim removed 0 bases at V and 1 base at J, leaving 16 bases unmatched. Germline V gene lookup returns CDR1 SQVTM and CDR2 ANQGSEA.

The V call is TRBV20-1, the J call TRBJ2-1; 9 bases line up with TRBD1. V lost 5 bases to trimming and J lost 4 bases; unmatched junction nucleotides: 12. Germline loops: CDR1 DFQATT, CDR2 SNEGSKA (reference sequence). There are 16 residues in the CDR3. CDR3 nucleotides: TGCAGTGCTTTTACAGGGGGCGTTGACTCTTACAATGAGCAGTTCTTC. This translates into CSAFTGGVDSYNEQFF.

The rearrangement uses TRBV28 and TRBJ2-5; D gene unclear. The CDR3 contains 14 residues. Germline values: CDR1 MDHEN, CDR2 SYDVKM. V was trimmed by 2 bases and J by 4 bases, leaving 11 bases between them. Written as DNA, the CDR3 is TGTGCCAGCAGTTTAGTCCACCTGGGAGAGACCCAGTACTTC. Amino acid sequence: CASSLVHLGETQYF.

Many counts were recorded for this clonotype. The CDR3: CASSDTQGLGSPLHF. DNA of the CDR3: TGTGCCAGCAGTGACACACAGGGGTTGGGTTCACCCCTCCACTTT. The chain recombines TRBV2 with TRBJ1-6, with TRBD1 matching over 7 bases. This CDR3 spans 15 amino acids. Looked up from germline, CDR1 is SNHLY and CDR2 is FYNNEI. V shed 3 bases and J 9 bases; nucleotides not matched to a gene: 8.